The T cell receptor (beta chain) under discussion was sequenced for a study of cytomegalovirus exposure and HLA in healthy donors. Study-level information: A prior study identified 90 million to 120 million unique TCR beta sequences from roughly 180 million T cells. General observations from the study: The study recorded 150 to 200 TCR beta chains that were cytomegalovirus-associated. In a later analysis, CMV-associated beta chains were mostly HLA-associated, it appeared. In an earlier analysis, in some 500 donors, most V segments appeared productive either ~87% or ~30% of the time.

As for this clone: Its target is unknown.

Researchers ran the PCR with 60 Vbeta and 13 Jbeta primers. Profiling relied on immunoSEQ multiplex PCR, and the TCRdb table lists in-frame clones only, not all of them. This sample has some 190,000 clones, with more than 75% found just once. The source of this sequence is a woman aged 25-40 years in good health and CMV-seropositive. Sequences were obtained from PBMCs.

The chain's CDR3 is CASSLVLSGTGISSYTF. DNA for the CDR3: TGTGCCAGCAGCTTAGTTCTTTCGGGGACAGGGATTTCGAGCTACACCTTC. The chain recombines TRBV11-2 with TRBJ1-2; 9 nucleotides align to TRBD1. The CDR3 covers 17 residues. V dropped 1 base and J dropped 9; count of bases not matched to a gene: 15. Germline V gene data show CDR1 as SGHAT and CDR2 as FQNNGV.